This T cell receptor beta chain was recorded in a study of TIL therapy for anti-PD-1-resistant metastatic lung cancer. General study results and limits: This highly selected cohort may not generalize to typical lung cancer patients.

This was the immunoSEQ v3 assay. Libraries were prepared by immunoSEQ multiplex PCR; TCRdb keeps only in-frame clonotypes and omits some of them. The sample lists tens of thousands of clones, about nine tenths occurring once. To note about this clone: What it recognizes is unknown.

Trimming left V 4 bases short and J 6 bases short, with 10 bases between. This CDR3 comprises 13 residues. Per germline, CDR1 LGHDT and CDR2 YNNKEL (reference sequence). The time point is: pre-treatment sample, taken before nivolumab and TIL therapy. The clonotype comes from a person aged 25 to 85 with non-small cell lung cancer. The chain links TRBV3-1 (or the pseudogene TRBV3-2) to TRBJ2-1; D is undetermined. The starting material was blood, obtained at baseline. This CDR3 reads CASSPMSGNEQFF. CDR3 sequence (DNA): TGTGCCAGCAGCCCCATGTCCGGCAATGAGCAGTTCTTC.